These T cell receptor beta chains were read from a single sample in a study of beta chain features in type 1 diabetes. Assay: immunoSEQ multiplex PCR; the TCRdb copy retains only in-frame clones and omits some. The repertoire holds about 180,000 clones, around 7.8% seen once, with about 0.9% in the top ten. The material sequenced was central memory CD4+ T cells from blood. The source is a woman aged 35 to 49 with type 1 diabetes. Both conserved end residues are part of each CDR3. The D gene is left open where the match is weak. Size tells how often a clone was seen (once, few, many) or the class of an expanded clone, and some rows leave it out.

J | V | D | size | CDR3 | DNA
TRBJ1-4 | TRBV5-1 | TRBD1 | once | CASSWDGTGEEKLFF | TGCGCCAGCAGCTGGGATGGGACAGGAGAAGAAAAACTGTTTTTT
TRBJ1-4 | TRBV25-1 | - | - | CASSVTGTSSEKLFF | TGTGCCAGCAGTGTTACCGGGACATCAAGTGAAAAACTGTTTTTT
TRBJ1-3 | TRBV30 | - | - | CAWSVGVTTTGNTIYF | TGTGCCTGGAGTGTAGGGGTGACGACGACTGGAAACACCATATATTTT
TRBJ2-4 | TRBV28 | TRBD1 | once | CASWDSKNIQYF | TGTGCCAGCTGGGACAGCAAAAACATTCAGTACTTC
TRBJ1-2 | TRBV19 | - | - | CASSAPGANYGYTF | TGTGCCAGTAGTGCCCCCGGAGCTAACTATGGCTACACCTTC
TRBJ1-3 | TRBV30 | TRBD1 | few | CAWSLTGGGNTIYF | TGTGCCTGGAGTTTGACAGGGGGCGGAAACACCATATATTTT
TRBJ1-5 | TRBV19 | - | - | CASSIAGSPNQPQHF | TGTGCCAGTAGTATAGCGGGATCTCCCAATCAGCCCCAGCATTTT
TRBJ2-2 | TRBV19 | - | few | CASSRQDTGELFF | TGTGCCAGTAGCCGACAGGACACCGGGGAGCTGTTTTTT
TRBJ1-2 | TRBV19 | - | - | CASTKTGYGYTF | TGTGCCAGTACGAAGACGGGTTATGGCTACACCTTC
TRBJ1-1 | TRBV5-4 | - | few | CASSFDTSNTEAFF | TGTGCCAGCAGCTTCGACACCTCGAACACTGAAGCTTTCTTT
TRBJ1-2 | TRBV27 | - | - | CASSLEGVGYTF | TGTGCCAGCAGTTTAGAGGGTGTTGGCTACACCTTC
TRBJ1-5 | TRBV18 | - | few | CASSRDNNQPQHF | TGTGCCAGCTCAAGGGACAACAATCAGCCCCAGCATTTT
TRBJ1-2 | TRBV6-6 | - | few | CASMEGSYGYTF | TGTGCCAGCATGGAGGGAAGTTATGGCTACACCTTC
TRBJ1-1 | TRBV5-1 | - | few | CASSLAVFTEAFF | TGCGCCAGCAGCTTGGCTGTGTTCACTGAAGCTTTCTTT
TRBJ1-5 | TRBV6-1 | - | few | CASHQWGGNQPQHF | TGTGCCAGCCACCAGTGGGGGGGAAATCAGCCCCAGCATTTT
TRBJ2-1 | TRBV11-2 | - | many | CASSLDRGNNEQFF | TGTGCCAGCAGCTTAGATCGCGGGAACAATGAGCAGTTCTTC
TRBJ2-1 | TRBV19 | TRBD2 | - | CATRASGGTYNEQFF | TGTGCCACCCGAGCTAGCGGGGGCACCTACAATGAGCAGTTCTTC
TRBJ1-2 | TRBV6-6 | - | few | CASSYPGGEVNYGYTF | TGTGCCAGCAGTTACCCAGGAGGCGAGGTCAACTATGGCTACACCTTC
TRBJ1-1 | TRBV11-1 | TRBD1 | few | CASSPGQGANTEAFF | TGTGCCAGCAGCCCCGGACAGGGGGCGAACACTGAAGCTTTCTTT
TRBJ1-1 | TRBV9 | - | - | CASSPPQGKLSEAFF | TGTGCCAGCAGCCCACCACAGGGTAAATTGTCTGAAGCTTTCTTT
TRBJ2-3 | TRBV30 | - | - | CAWSVTRLRADTQYF | TGTGCCTGGAGTGTGACGAGGCTGCGCGCAGATACGCAGTATTTT
TRBJ2-3 | TRBV27 | TRBD1 | few | CASSIHQGAQGGTQYF | TGTGCCAGCAGTATTCATCAGGGGGCGCAGGGTGGTACGCAGTATTTT
TRBJ2-1 | TRBV5-6 | TRBD2 | many | CASSALGSGGPNEQFF | TGTGCCAGCAGCGCCTTGGGGAGCGGGGGCCCCAATGAGCAGTTCTTC
TRBJ2-3 | TRBV7-2 | TRBD2 | many | CASSLAGTSGDTQYF | TGTGCCAGCAGCTTAGCCGGGACTAGCGGAGATACGCAGTATTTT
TRBJ2-5 | TRBV4-3 | - | few | CASSQDIGQGTSVGAQYF | TGCGCCAGCAGCCAAGATATTGGGCAGGGGACCTCGGTTGGGGCCCAGTACTTC
TRBJ2-7 | TRBV28 | TRBD2 | - | CASSPGGGPYEQYF | TGTGCCAGCAGTCCCGGGGGGGGCCCCTACGAGCAGTACTTC
TRBJ1-2 | TRBV5-4 | TRBD1 | - | CASSSGTGALNYGYTF | TGTGCCAGCAGCTCCGGGACAGGGGCCTTAAACTATGGCTACACCTTC
TRBJ1-6 | TRBV5-1 | - | few | CASGPADSSYNSPLHF | TGCGCCAGCGGGCCGGCGGACAGCTCCTATAATTCACCCCTCCACTTT
TRBJ2-1 | TRBV5-1 | - | few | CASSYALRNNEQFF | TGCGCCAGCAGCTACGCCCTCAGGAACAATGAGCAGTTCTTC
TRBJ2-6 | TRBV7-8 | - | - | CASSLGLSGANVLTF | TGTGCCAGCAGCCTTGGGCTCTCTGGGGCCAACGTCCTGACTTTC
TRBJ1-1 | TRBV25-1 | - | - | CASSSSGHRGTEAFF | TGTGCCAGCAGTTCCTCGGGCCACCGGGGGACTGAAGCTTTCTTT
TRBJ2-4 | TRBV28 | - | few | CASGRSRDIQYF | TGTGCCTCCGGGCGGTCGAGGGACATTCAGTACTTC
TRBJ1-4 | TRBV5-1 | - | few | CASSSLGGVEEKLFF | TGCGCCAGCAGCTCCCTAGGGGGGGTTGAAGAAAAACTGTTTTTT
TRBJ2-7 | TRBV9 | - | - | CASSVGVAGDRYEQYF | TGTGCCAGCAGCGTCGGCGTGGCAGGGGATAGATACGAGCAGTACTTC
TRBJ1-5 | TRBV19 | - | - | CASSMAPGFSNQPQHF | TGTGCCAGTAGTATGGCCCCGGGATTTAGCAATCAGCCCCAGCATTTT
TRBJ1-3 | TRBV27 | - | - | CASSAFAANLRNTIYF | TGTGCCAGCAGTGCCTTCGCAGCTAACTTGCGGAACACCATATATTTT
TRBJ2-2 | TRBV9 | TRBD1 | - | CASSVGTGGFGELFF | TGTGCCAGCAGCGTCGGGACAGGGGGTTTTGGGGAGCTGTTTTTT
TRBJ2-1 | TRBV5-1 | TRBD2 | - | CASSRKGGLAGAGNEQFF | TGCGCCAGCAGCCGGAAAGGGGGACTAGCGGGAGCTGGGAATGAGCAGTTCTTC
TRBJ2-3 | TRBV12-5 | TRBD2 | - | CASGPDSGRVGDTQYF | TGTGCTAGTGGTCCGGATAGCGGGAGGGTCGGGGATACGCAGTATTTT
TRBJ1-2 | TRBV6-5 | - | few | CAISEVPVNGYTF | TGTGCCATCTCCGAGGTCCCCGTCAATGGCTACACCTTC
TRBJ2-3 | TRBV19 | - | few | CASSIQGPASTDTQYF | TGTGCCAGTAGTATTCAGGGGCCAGCTTCCACAGATACGCAGTATTTT
TRBJ2-5 | TRBV5-4 | TRBD1 | few | CASSLTGEYQETQYF | TGTGCCAGCAGTCTTACAGGGGAATACCAAGAGACCCAGTACTTC
TRBJ2-7 | TRBV7-9 | TRBD2 | few | CASSLNAGGDEQYF | TGTGCCAGCAGCTTAAATGCGGGGGGCGACGAGCAGTACTTC
TRBJ2-1 | TRBV7-9 | TRBD1 | - | CASSEYWDRGHNEQFF | TGTGCCAGCAGCGAATACTGGGACAGGGGTCACAATGAGCAGTTCTTC
TRBJ2-5 | TRBV7-2 | TRBD1 | - | CASKPGGSETQYF | TGTGCCAGCAAACCAGGGGGCAGTGAGACCCAGTACTTC
TRBJ1-2 | TRBV14 | - | few | CASSQTVNYGYTF | TGTGCCAGCAGCCAGACAGTTAACTATGGCTACACCTTC
TRBJ2-2 | TRBV7-3 | - | - | CASSLRAGELFF | TGTGCCAGCAGTTTGAGGGCCGGGGAGCTGTTTTTT
TRBJ1-2 | TRBV14 | - | many | CASSRDRKDGYTF | TGTGCCAGCAGCCGAGACAGGAAGGATGGCTACACCTTC
TRBJ1-1 | TRBV27 | - | many | CASTPRGEVRTEAFF | TGTGCCAGCACCCCCCGAGGAGAGGTGAGAACTGAAGCTTTCTTT
TRBJ2-3 | TRBV2 | - | few | CASSEALGGPADTQYF | TGTGCCAGCAGTGAAGCGCTTGGGGGCCCTGCAGATACGCAGTATTTT
TRBJ2-7 | TRBV5-4 | - | - | CASSPGRGPYEQYF | TGTGCCAGCAGCCCTGGCAGGGGACCCTACGAGCAGTACTTC
TRBJ2-3 | TRBV5-1 | TRBD2 | - | CASSLGSSGSMYTQYF | TGCGCCAGCAGCTTGGGTTCTAGCGGGAGTATGTATACGCAGTATTTT
TRBJ1-1 | TRBV25-1 | TRBD1 | many | CASSGKGAIGEAFF | TGTGCCAGCAGTGGTAAGGGGGCCATCGGTGAAGCTTTCTTT
TRBJ2-7 | TRBV19 | TRBD2 | - | CASKDMASGSSYEQYF | TGTGCCAGTAAAGATATGGCTAGCGGGAGCTCCTACGAGCAGTACTTC